The entry that follows covers one T cell receptor beta chain sequence. The assay was immunoSEQ multiplex PCR, and TCRdb's table has in-frame clones only and misses some. The profile shows 100,000 to 150,000 clones, roughly nine tenths of them singletons. These data belong to a study of T cell responses to AZD1222 COVID-19 vaccine. CDR3 length: 16 amino acids. The V segment lost 1 base and the J segment 4 bases; nucleotides outside the gene matches: 3. Germline assignment: CDR1 MNHEY and CDR2 SMNVEV (reference sequence). The sequence came from an adult in good health. The material was peripheral blood, obtained on day 0 of AZD1222 vaccination. This chain joins TRBV27 and TRBJ2-7; 14 positions match TRBD2. In nucleotides, the CDR3 is TGTGCCAGCAGTTTATTTGGGACTAGCGGGAGATACGAGCAGTACTTC. Amino acid sequence: CASSLFGTSGRYEQYF.